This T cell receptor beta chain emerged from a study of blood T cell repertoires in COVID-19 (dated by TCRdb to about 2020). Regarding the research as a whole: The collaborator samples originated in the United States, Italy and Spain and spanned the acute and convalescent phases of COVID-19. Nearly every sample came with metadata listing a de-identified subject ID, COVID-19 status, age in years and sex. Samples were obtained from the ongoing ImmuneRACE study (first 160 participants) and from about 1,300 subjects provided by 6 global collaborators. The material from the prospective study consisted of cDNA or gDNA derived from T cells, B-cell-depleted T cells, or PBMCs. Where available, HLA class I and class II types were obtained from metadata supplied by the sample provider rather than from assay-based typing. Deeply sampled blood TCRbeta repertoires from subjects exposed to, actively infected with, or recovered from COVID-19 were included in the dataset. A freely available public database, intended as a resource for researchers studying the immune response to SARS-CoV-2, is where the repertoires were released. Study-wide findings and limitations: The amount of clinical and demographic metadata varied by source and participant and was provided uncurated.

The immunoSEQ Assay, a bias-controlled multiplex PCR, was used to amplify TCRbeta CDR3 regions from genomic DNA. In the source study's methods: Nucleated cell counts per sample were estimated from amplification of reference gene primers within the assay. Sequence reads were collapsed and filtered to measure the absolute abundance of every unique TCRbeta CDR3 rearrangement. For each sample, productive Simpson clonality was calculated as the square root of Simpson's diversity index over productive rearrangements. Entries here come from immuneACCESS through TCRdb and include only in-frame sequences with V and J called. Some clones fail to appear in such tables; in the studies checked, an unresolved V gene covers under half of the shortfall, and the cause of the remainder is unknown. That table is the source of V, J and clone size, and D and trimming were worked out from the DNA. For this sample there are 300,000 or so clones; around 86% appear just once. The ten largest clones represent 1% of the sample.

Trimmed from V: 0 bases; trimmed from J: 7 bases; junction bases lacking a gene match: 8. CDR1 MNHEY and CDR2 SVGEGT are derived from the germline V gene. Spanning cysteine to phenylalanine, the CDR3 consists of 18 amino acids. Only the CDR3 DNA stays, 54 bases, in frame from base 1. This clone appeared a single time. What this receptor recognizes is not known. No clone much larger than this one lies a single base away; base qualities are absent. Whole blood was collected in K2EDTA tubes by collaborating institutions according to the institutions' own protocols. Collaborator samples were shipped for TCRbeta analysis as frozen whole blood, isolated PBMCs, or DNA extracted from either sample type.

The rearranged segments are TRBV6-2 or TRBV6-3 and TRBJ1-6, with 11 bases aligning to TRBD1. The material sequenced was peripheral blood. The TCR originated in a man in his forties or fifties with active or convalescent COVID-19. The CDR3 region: CASSYSKARTGGNSPLHF. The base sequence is TGTGCCAGCAGTTACTCGAAAGCAAGGACAGGGGGCAATTCACCCCTCCACTTT.